These 24 T cell receptor beta chains were sequenced from one sample in a study of PD-1 blockade in mismatch repair-deficient tumors. The protocol was immunoSEQ multiplex PCR, while the TCRdb copy is restricted to in-frame clones and leaves out a portion. The sample carries 100,000 or so clones, 70% to 85% recorded once. This specimen consisted of peripheral blood, obtained less than 37 weeks after starting pembrolizumab. These receptors were collected from an adult with mismatch repair-deficient cancer.

In this sample, this clone turned up a few times. The chain uses TRBV18 and TRBJ1-4; maybe TRBD1 (5 bases). Germline V CDR1 and CDR2: KGHSH, LQKENI. Trimming removed 6 bases at V and 8 bases at J, with 13 bases between. The CDR3 extends over 13 amino acids. CDR3 sequence: CASSWRGDEKLFF. CDR3 bases: TGTGCCAGCTCTTGGAGGGGTGACGAAAAACTGTTTTTT.

A single count supports this clone. This chain uses TRBV18 with TRBJ1-1; D remains unclear. CDR3 length: 13 amino acids. Germline V lookup: CDR1 KGHSH, CDR2 LQKENI. V was pared by 3 bases and J by 6 bases, with 11 bases between. The CDR3 DNA reads as TGTGCCAGCTCACCCCTGGGAATGGCTGAAGCTTTCTTT. Protein sequence: CASSPLGMAEAFF.

In nucleotides, the CDR3 is TGTGCCAGCAGCTTGGGGGCAGGGATTACCGGGGAGCTGTTTTTT. It codes for CASSLGAGITGELFF. V is TRBV7-9 and J is TRBJ2-2; D perhaps matches TRBD1 (6 bases). V lost 3 bases and J lost 5, with 13 bases in between. Germline values: CDR1 SEHNR, CDR2 FQNEAQ (reference sequence). CDR3 size: 15 residues.

This rearrangement joins TRBV6-1 to TRBJ2-1, with D perhaps TRBD1 (6 bases). V gave up 2 bases and J gave up 7 bases, with 21 bases separating them. Germline V lookup: CDR1 MNHNS, CDR2 SASEGT. This CDR3 spans 17 amino acids. Written as DNA, the CDR3 is TGTGCCAGCAGTGAATACGGTGTGGGACACCTTAGGAATGAGCAGTTCTTC. Its translation is CASSEYGVGHLRNEQFF.

The chain links TRBV2 to TRBJ2-1; a weak D match, TRBD2 (6 bases). V lost 2 bases to trimming and J lost 0 bases, with 8 bases between them. CDR1 is SNHLY, CDR2 FYNNEI, per germline. The CDR3 runs 15 residues. Here the CDR3 DNA reads TGTGCCAGCAGTGAACGGGAGAGCTCCTACAATGAGCAGTTCTTC. It yields the protein CASSERESSYNEQFF.

The CDR3 DNA reads TGTGCCAGCTCACCACTACAGGGATCTGAAAAACTGTTTTTT. Encoded protein: CASSPLQGSEKLFF. The chain has TRBV18 and TRBJ1-4; D perhaps matches TRBD1 (6 bases). The CDR3 is made up of 14 amino acids. The germline V gene encodes CDR1 KGHSH and CDR2 LQKENI. V lost 1 base and J lost 7, with 10 bases in between.

The rearrangement uses TRBV19 and TRBJ1-5, with D possibly TRBD1 on 6 matching bases. V lost 10 bases and J lost 7, with 17 bases in between. The CDR3 covers 13 residues. In germline, CDR1 is LNHDA, CDR2 SQIVND (reference sequence). CDR3 sequence: CATSTGFLQPQHF. As DNA, the CDR3 is TGTGCCACCTCGACAGGATTTCTACAGCCCCAGCATTTT.

The chain joins TRBV9 to TRBJ2-5, with D tentatively TRBD2 (6 bases). Germline V gene lookup returns CDR1 SGDLS and CDR2 YYNGEE. Trimming took off 0 bases at V and 5 bases at J, with 11 bases between the two ends. This CDR3 spans 14 amino acids. Written as DNA, the CDR3 is TGTGCCAGCAGCGTAGGATCTGGGAGGGAGACCCAGTACTTC. This encodes CASSVGSGRETQYF.

The chain couples TRBV11-2 to TRBJ2-1; 10 bases align to TRBD2. The V gene end was trimmed by 3 bases and the J gene end by 9 bases; junction bases not matched to a gene: 5. The CDR3 is 14 residues long. The germline CDR1 and CDR2 sequences are SGHAT and FQNNGV. CDR3 in amino acids: CASSFLAGATEQFF. CDR3 DNA sequence: TGTGCCAGCAGCTTTCTAGCGGGAGCAACTGAGCAGTTCTTC.

The CDR3 sequence is CASSTTTLPNEQFF. The CDR3 nucleotides are TGTGCCAGCAGCACAACGACCCTCCCCAATGAGCAGTTCTTC. The J gene is TRBJ2-1, the V gene TRBV5-4; D is unresolved. The V end was cut by 4 bases, the J end by 6 bases, with 14 bases between. CDR1 and CDR2 from the germline V gene are SGHNT and YYREEE (reference sequence). This CDR3 contains 14 residues. The full variable domain, completed using reference TRBV5-4 and TRBJ2-1, is ETGVTQSPTHLIKTRGQQVTLRCSSQSGHNTVSWYQQALGQGPQFIFQYYREEENGRGNFPPRFSGLQFPNYSSELNVNALELDDSALYLCASSTTTLPNEQFFGPGTRLTVL.

This clone has more than one count but fewer than ten. This chain links TRBV7-9 with TRBJ2-1; 10 bases fit TRBD2. The ends lost 5 bases at V and 15 bases at J; junction bases unmatched: 10. Germline V lookup: CDR1 SEHNR, CDR2 FQNEAQ (reference sequence). The CDR3 totals 13 residues. The CDR3 here is CASSTDSGLASFF. The CDR3 nucleotides read TGTGCCAGCAGCACTGACTCGGGACTAGCGTCGTTCTTC.

J is TRBJ1-2 and V is TRBV29-1; 9 bases map to TRBD1. The CDR3 consists of 16 residues. With 3 bases clipped from V and 4 bases from J, the junction kept 12 bases outside the gene matches. Germline CDR1 SQVTM, CDR2 ANQGSEA. CDR3 DNA sequence: TGCAGCGTTGATGGACAGGGGTACGAGGAGACCTATGGCTACACCTTC. Translating it yields CSVDGQGYEETYGYTF.

The chain employs TRBV15 and TRBJ2-5; 8 bases agree with TRBD1. Germline CDR1 LNHNV, CDR2 YYDKDF (reference sequence). The junction had 5 bases not matched to a gene; V was cut back by 2 bases and J by 6 bases. The CDR3 spans 14 residues. The CDR3 reads CATSRSTGEKTQYF. The CDR3 DNA follows: TGTGCCACCAGCAGATCGACAGGGGAGAAGACCCAGTACTTC.

The CDR3 coding sequence is TGTGCCAGCAGCTTACCTGGACTAGTCGGAACCGGGGAGCTGTTTTTT. It yields the protein CASSLPGLVGTGELFF. V is TRBV5-4 and J is TRBJ2-2; 7 bases agree with TRBD2. The CDR3 totals 16 residues. Looked up from germline, CDR1 is SGHNT and CDR2 is YYREEE (reference sequence). J was trimmed by 5 bases and V by 2 bases; bases with no gene match: 9.

This chain uses TRBV9 with TRBJ2-3; no clear D. CDR1 is SGDLS and CDR2 is YYNGEE in the germline V gene. The CDR3 is made up of 13 amino acids. With 3 bases removed from V and 2 bases from J, the gap between germline ends came to 7 bases. The CDR3 nucleotides are TGTGCCAGCAGCGCCCAGATCACAGATACGCAGTATTTT. Translation gives CASSAQITDTQYF.

The chain couples TRBV19 to TRBJ1-2; D may be TRBD1 (5 bases). The CDR3 contains 17 residues. Per the germline V gene, CDR1 is LNHDA and CDR2 is SQIVND (reference sequence). Between the trimmed V and J ends, which lost 3 bases and 0 bases, there was a span of 17 bases. In nucleotides, the CDR3 is TGTGCCAGTAGTATCGAGAGACAGAGACCGCCTAACTATGGCTACACCTTC. Translated: CASSIERQRPPNYGYTF.

The chain uses TRBV4-3 and TRBJ1-2; D perhaps matches TRBD1 (6 bases). The germline V gene has CDR1 LGHNA and CDR2 YSLEER. V was shortened by 0 bases and J by 3 bases, with 14 bases between the two germline ends. The CDR3 contains 16 residues. The CDR3 region is CASSQEEGGLDYGYTF. The DNA of the CDR3 is TGCGCCAGCAGCCAAGAGGAAGGGGGACTGGACTATGGCTACACCTTC.

The gene calls are TRBV27 and TRBJ2-7; D may match TRBD1 or TRBD2 (5 bases each). The germline V gene encodes CDR1 MNHEY and CDR2 SMNVEV (reference sequence). V gave up 6 bases and J gave up 0 bases, with 15 bases separating them. The CDR3 runs to 15 residues. Written as DNA, the CDR3 is TGTGCCAGCAGCCGGGGTCGGGGCAGCTCCTACGAGCAGTACTTC. Amino acid sequence: CASSRGRGSSYEQYF.

The CDR3 sequence is CASSADREGYEQYF. CDR3 sequence (DNA): TGTGCCAGCAGCGCCGACAGGGAGGGCTACGAGCAGTACTTC. The J gene is TRBJ2-7, the V gene TRBV9, with D tentatively TRBD1 or TRBD2 (7 bases each). Between the trimmed V and J ends, which lost 3 bases and 3 bases, there was a span of 13 bases. CDR1 and CDR2 (germline): SGDLS, YYNGEE. The CDR3 totals 14 residues. Full variable domain (rest looked up from reference TRBV9 and TRBJ2-7): DSGVTQTPKHLITATGQRVTLRCSPRSGDLSVYWYQQSLDQGLQFLIQYYNGEERAKGNILERFSAQQFPDLHSELNLSSLELGDSALYFCASSADREGYEQYFGPGTRLTVT.

This chain links TRBV5-1 with TRBJ2-7, with a tentative D call TRBD1 (5 bases). The CDR3 length is 13 residues. V was cut by 0 bases and J by 6 bases, with 10 bases left in between. The germline gives CDR1 SGHRS, CDR2 YFSETQ. The CDR3: CASSLDSDIEQYF. DNA of the CDR3: TGCGCCAGCAGCTTGGATTCGGACATCGAGCAGTACTTC.

This chain uses TRBV5-1 with TRBJ2-3, with 11 bases lining up with TRBD2. Germline lookup yields CDR1 SGHRS and CDR2 YFSETQ. With 4 bases clipped from V and 3 bases from J, the junction kept 7 bases outside the gene matches. The CDR3 is 16 amino acids. The CDR3 here is CASSGKLAGETDTQYF. DNA of the CDR3: TGCGCCAGCAGCGGCAAACTAGCGGGAGAAACAGATACGCAGTATTTT.

This rearrangement joins TRBV7-8 to TRBJ1-3; D perhaps matches TRBD1 (5 bases). The ends were cut back, 7 bases at V and 4 bases at J, with 11 bases in the middle. CDR1 and CDR2 (germline): SGHVS, FQNEAQ. This CDR3 region has 13 residues. In DNA form, the CDR3 reads TGTGCCAGCAAGCGAGGGGAGGGAAACACCATATATTTT. It yields the protein CASKRGEGNTIYF.

The rearrangement joins TRBV20-1 to TRBJ2-1, with a tentative D call TRBD2 (6 bases). From germline, CDR1 is DFQATT and CDR2 SNEGSKA (reference sequence). The CDR3 totals 10 residues. V was trimmed by 3 bases and J by 13 bases, leaving 10 bases between them. CDR3 DNA: TGCAGTGCTAGCCCTAGCGACCAGTTCTTC. It translates to CSASPSDQFF.

The chain combines TRBV7-9 with TRBJ2-7; no clear D. The CDR3 contains 13 residues. V lost 5 bases to trimming and J lost 0 bases, with 8 bases between them. CDR1 is SEHNR and CDR2 is FQNEAQ in the germline V gene (reference sequence). Written as DNA, the CDR3 is TGTGCCAGCAGCCCCCTGGGCTCCTACGAGCAGTACTTC. It specifies CASSPLGSYEQYF.